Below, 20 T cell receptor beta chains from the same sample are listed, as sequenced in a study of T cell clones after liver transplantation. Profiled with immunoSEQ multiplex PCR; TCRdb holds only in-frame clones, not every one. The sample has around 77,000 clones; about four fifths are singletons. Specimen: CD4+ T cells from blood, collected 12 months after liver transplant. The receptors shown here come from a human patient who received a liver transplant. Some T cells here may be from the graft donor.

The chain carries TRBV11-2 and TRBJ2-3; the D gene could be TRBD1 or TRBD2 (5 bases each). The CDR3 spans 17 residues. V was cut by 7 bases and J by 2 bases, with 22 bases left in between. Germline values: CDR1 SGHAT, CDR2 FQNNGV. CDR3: CASNPSGAGFYTDTQYF. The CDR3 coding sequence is TGTGCCAGCAACCCGTCCGGGGCCGGATTTTACACAGATACGCAGTATTTT.

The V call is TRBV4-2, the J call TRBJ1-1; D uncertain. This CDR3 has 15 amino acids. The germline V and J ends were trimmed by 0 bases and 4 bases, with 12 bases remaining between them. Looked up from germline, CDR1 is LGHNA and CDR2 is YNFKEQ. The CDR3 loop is CASSQEVLEGTEAFF. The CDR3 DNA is TGTGCCAGCAGCCAAGAAGTATTGGAGGGCACTGAAGCTTTCTTT.

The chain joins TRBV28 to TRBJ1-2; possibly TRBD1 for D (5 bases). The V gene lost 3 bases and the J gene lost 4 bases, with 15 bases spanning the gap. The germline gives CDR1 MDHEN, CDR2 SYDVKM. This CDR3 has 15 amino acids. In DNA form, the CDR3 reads TGTGCCAGCAGTTTTGGGGGAGGTGGCGTCTATGGCTACACCTTC. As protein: CASSFGGGGVYGYTF.

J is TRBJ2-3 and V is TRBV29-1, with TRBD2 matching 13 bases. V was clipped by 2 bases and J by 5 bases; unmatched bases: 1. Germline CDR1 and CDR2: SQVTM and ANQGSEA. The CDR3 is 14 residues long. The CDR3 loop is CSVETSGREDTQYF. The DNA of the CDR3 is TGCAGCGTTGAAACTAGCGGGAGGGAAGATACGCAGTATTTT.

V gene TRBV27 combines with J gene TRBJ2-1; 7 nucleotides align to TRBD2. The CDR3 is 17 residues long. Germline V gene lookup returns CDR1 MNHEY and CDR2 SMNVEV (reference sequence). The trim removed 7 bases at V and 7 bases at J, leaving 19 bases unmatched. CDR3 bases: TGTGCCAGCAACTCTGGGGAGGGTCGTTCCGGAGGGAATGAGCAGTTCTTC. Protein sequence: CASNSGEGRSGGNEQFF.

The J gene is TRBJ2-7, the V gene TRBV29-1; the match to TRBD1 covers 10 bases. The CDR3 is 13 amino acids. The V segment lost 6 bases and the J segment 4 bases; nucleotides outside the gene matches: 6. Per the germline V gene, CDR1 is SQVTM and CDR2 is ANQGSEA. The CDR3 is CSVRQGAGYEQYF. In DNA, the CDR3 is TGCAGCGTACGACAGGGGGCGGGGTACGAGCAGTACTTC.

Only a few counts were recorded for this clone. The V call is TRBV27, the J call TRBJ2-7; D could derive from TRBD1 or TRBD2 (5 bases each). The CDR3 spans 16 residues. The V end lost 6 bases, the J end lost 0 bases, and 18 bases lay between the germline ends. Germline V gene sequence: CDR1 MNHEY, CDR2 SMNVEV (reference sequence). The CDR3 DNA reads TGTGCCAGCAGACCCCTCCGGGACGCTAGCTCCTACGAGCAGTACTTC. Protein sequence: CASRPLRDASSYEQYF.

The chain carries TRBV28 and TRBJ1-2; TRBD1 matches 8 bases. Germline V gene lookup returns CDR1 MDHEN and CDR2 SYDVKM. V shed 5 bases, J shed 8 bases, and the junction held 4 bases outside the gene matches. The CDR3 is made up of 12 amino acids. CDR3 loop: CASSQGATGYTF. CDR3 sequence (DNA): TGTGCCAGCAGTCAGGGGGCAACGGGCTACACCTTC.

Here the CDR3 DNA reads TGTGCCACCAGCAGAGAGGTTGGCAGCTACGAGCAGTACTTC. Translating it yields CATSREVGSYEQYF. This chain uses TRBV15 with TRBJ2-7; D call uncertain. Germline lookup yields CDR1 LNHNV and CDR2 YYDKDF (reference sequence). The V end was cut by 0 bases, the J end by 3 bases, with 9 bases between. The length of the CDR3 is 14 residues.

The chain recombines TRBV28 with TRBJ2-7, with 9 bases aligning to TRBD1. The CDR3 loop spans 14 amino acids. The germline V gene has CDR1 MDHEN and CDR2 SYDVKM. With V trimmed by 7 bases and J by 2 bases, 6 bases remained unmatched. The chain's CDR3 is CASTRGQGPYEQYF. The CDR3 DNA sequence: TGTGCCAGCACCCGGGGACAGGGACCCTACGAGCAGTACTTC.

The CDR3 coding sequence is TGTGCCAGCAGTCTATTGGACAGGGCGACCTACAATGAGCAGTTCTTC. Translated: CASSLLDRATYNEQFF. The V call is TRBV28, the J call TRBJ2-1, with 8 bases fitting TRBD1. V shed 5 bases, J shed 2 bases, and the junction held 8 bases outside the gene matches. This CDR3 is 16 amino acids long. Looked up from germline, CDR1 is MDHEN and CDR2 is SYDVKM.

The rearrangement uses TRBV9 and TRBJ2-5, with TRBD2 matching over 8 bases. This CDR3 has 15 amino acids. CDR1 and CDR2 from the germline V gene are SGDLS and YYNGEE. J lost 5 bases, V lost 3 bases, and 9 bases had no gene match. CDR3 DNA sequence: TGTGCCAGCAGCGAGACCGGGACTAGGGGGGAGACCCAGTACTTC. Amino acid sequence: CASSETGTRGETQYF.

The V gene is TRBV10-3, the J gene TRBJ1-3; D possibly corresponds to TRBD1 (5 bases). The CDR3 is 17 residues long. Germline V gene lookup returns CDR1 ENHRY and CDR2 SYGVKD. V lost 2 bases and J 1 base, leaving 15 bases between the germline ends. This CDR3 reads CAISEGGVKESGNTIYF. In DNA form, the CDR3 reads TGTGCCATCAGTGAGGGGGGGGTTAAAGAATCTGGAAACACCATATATTTT.

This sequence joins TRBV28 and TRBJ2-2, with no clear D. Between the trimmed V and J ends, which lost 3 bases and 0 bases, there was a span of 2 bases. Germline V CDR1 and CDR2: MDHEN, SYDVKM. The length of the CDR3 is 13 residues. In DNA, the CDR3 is TGTGCCAGCAGTTTTCCGAACACCGGGGAGCTGTTTTTT. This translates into CASSFPNTGELFF.

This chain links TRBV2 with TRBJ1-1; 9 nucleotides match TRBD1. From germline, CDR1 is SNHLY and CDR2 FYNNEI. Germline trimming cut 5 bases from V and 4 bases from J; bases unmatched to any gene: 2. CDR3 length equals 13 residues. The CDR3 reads CASSQTGGTEAFF. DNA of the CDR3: TGTGCCAGCAGTCAGACAGGGGGCACTGAAGCTTTCTTT.

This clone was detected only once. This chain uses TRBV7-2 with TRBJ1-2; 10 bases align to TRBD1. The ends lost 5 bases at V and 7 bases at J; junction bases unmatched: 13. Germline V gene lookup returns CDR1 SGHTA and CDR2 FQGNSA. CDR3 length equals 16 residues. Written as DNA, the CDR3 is TGTGCCAGCAGCCCCGGATGGGGACAGGGGAAGAGTGGCTACACCTTC. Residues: CASSPGWGQGKSGYTF. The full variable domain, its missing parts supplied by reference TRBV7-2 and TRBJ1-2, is GAGVSQSPSNKVTEKGKDVELRCDPISGHTALYWYRQSLGQGLEFLIYFQGNSAPDKSGLPSDRFSAERTGGSVSTLTIQRTQQEDSAVYLCASSPGWGQGKSGYTFGSGTRLTVV.

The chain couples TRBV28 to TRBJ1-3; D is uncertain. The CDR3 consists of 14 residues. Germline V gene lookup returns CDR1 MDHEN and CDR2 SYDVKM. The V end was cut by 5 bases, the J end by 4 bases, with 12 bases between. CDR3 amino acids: CASSLSAKGNTIYF. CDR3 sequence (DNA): TGTGCCAGCAGTCTTTCCGCCAAAGGAAACACCATATATTTT.

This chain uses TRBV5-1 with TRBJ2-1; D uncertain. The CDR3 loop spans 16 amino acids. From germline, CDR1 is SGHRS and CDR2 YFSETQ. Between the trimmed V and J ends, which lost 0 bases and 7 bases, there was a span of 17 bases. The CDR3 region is CASSLGVGFGRNEQFF. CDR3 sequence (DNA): TGCGCCAGCAGCTTGGGGGTGGGATTCGGGCGTAATGAGCAGTTCTTC.

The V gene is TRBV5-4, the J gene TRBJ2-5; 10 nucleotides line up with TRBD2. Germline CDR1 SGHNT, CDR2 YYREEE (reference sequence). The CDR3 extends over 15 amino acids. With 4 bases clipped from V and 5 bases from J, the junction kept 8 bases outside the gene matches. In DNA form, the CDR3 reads TGTGCCAGCAGCGTCCCGACTAGCGGGCCGGAGACCCAGTACTTC. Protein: CASSVPTSGPETQYF.

CDR3 nucleotide sequence: TGCGCCAGCAGCCCCTCCCTTGCAGGTCTAATCAATGAGCAGTTCTTC. It yields the protein CASSPSLAGLINEQFF. The chain recombines TRBV5-1 with TRBJ2-1; D unclear. The CDR3 sequence is 16 residues long. V was shortened by 4 bases and J by 6 bases, with 20 bases between the two germline ends. Looked up from germline, CDR1 is SGHRS and CDR2 is YFSETQ.